Below are 30 T cell receptor beta chains sequenced from a single sample in a study of control samples from healthy donors and cancer patients. TCRdb keeps only in-frame clones here, not all; method: immunoSEQ multiplex PCR. The table includes approximately 94,000 clones, about 88% detected once. The sample was blood. Source of these receptors: a woman aged 45-60 years in good health.

The chain joins TRBV13 to TRBJ1-2; 9 bases align to TRBD1. CDR1 is PRHDT, CDR2 FYEKMQ, per germline (reference sequence). The CDR3 is 15 residues long. The ends lost 5 bases at V and 4 bases at J; junction bases unmatched: 8. CDR3 protein: CASSARDRDIYGYTF. The DNA for the CDR3 is TGTGCCAGCAGCGCCCGGGACAGGGATATCTATGGCTACACCTTC. Looking up the rest from reference TRBV13 and TRBJ1-2 gives the full variable domain: AAGVIQSPRHLIKEKRETATLKCYPIPRHDTVYWYQQGPGQDPQFLISFYEKMQSDKGSIPDRFSAQQFSDYHSELNMSSLELGDSALYFCASSARDRDIYGYTFGSGTRLTVV.

The chain couples TRBV19 to TRBJ2-3; D perhaps matches TRBD2 (6 bases). The CDR3 is 16 residues long. V dropped 7 bases and J dropped 1 base, with 18 bases sitting between them. In germline, CDR1 is LNHDA, CDR2 SQIVND (reference sequence). CDR3 region: CASTPGGSGGTDTQYF. The CDR3 coding sequence is TGTGCCAGTACCCCCGGTGGTAGCGGAGGCACAGATACGCAGTATTTT.

The chain recombines TRBV27 with TRBJ2-1; the match to TRBD2 covers 8 bases. The CDR3 runs 17 residues. Germline V gives CDR1 MNHEY, CDR2 SMNVEV (reference sequence). V gave up 3 bases and J gave up 5 bases; unmatched junction bases: 12. CDR3 in amino acids: CASSFGRGTRINNEQFF. The DNA for the CDR3 is TGTGCCAGCAGTTTCGGTCGGGGGACTAGAATAAACAATGAGCAGTTCTTC.

The sample holds one count of this clone. The chain uses TRBV7-9 and TRBJ1-4, with 9 bases that match TRBD1. The junction had 3 bases not matched to a gene; V was cut back by 4 bases and J by 0 bases. The V gene's germline CDR1 is SEHNR and CDR2 FQNEAQ (reference sequence). The CDR3 covers 16 residues. This CDR3 is CASSSRQGATNEKLFF. CDR3 sequence (DNA): TGTGCCAGCAGCTCCAGACAGGGGGCAACTAATGAAAAACTGTTTTTT.

This chain's CDR3 is CASTTPGGGNYGYTF. The CDR3, as DNA: TGTGCCAGCACCACACCAGGGGGCGGGAACTATGGCTACACCTTC. The J gene is TRBJ1-2, the V gene TRBV28; 8 positions match TRBD1. The V and J ends lost 7 bases and 2 bases, in that order; junction bases with no gene match: 9. CDR3 length equals 15 residues. CDR1 is MDHEN, CDR2 SYDVKM, per germline.

This rearrangement joins TRBV6-5 to TRBJ1-1; no clear D gene. Germline V CDR1 and CDR2: MNHEY, SVGAGI. This CDR3 has 13 residues. Trimming left V 6 bases short and J 3 bases short, with 11 bases between. The CDR3 here is CASRLHQDTEAFF. The CDR3, as DNA: TGTGCCAGCAGACTCCATCAGGACACTGAAGCTTTCTTT.

This rearrangement joins TRBV11-2 to TRBJ2-5, with unresolved D. V was pared by 1 base and J by 5 bases, with 8 bases between. The germline gives CDR1 SGHAT, CDR2 FQNNGV. This CDR3 is built from 13 residues. CDR3 DNA: TGTGCCAGCAGCTTAGGGCGGCGGGAGACCCAGTACTTC. This translates into CASSLGRRETQYF.

The chain couples TRBV6-6 to TRBJ1-5; no definite D call. The CDR3 loop spans 14 amino acids. Per germline, CDR1 MNHNY and CDR2 SVGAGI (reference sequence). The V end lost 2 bases, the J end lost 6 bases, and 11 bases lay between the germline ends. The CDR3 spells CASSYEGSSQPQHF. The CDR3 DNA sequence: TGTGCCAGCAGTTACGAAGGGTCCAGTCAGCCCCAGCATTTT.

The V gene is TRBV7-8, the J gene TRBJ2-1, with 8 bases identical to TRBD2. This CDR3 has 15 amino acids. Germline V gene sequence: CDR1 SGHVS, CDR2 FQNEAQ. V lost 5 bases, J lost 7 bases, and 10 bases stayed unmatched. CDR3 amino acids: CASSGSGGPGNEQFF. CDR3 sequence (DNA): TGTGCCAGCAGCGGCTCGGGGGGGCCGGGGAATGAGCAGTTCTTC.

The chain combines TRBV28 with TRBJ2-3, with 11 bases lining up with TRBD2. The length of the CDR3 is 19 residues. Germline loops: CDR1 MDHEN, CDR2 SYDVKM. V lost 3 bases, J lost 0 bases, and 11 bases stayed unmatched. This chain's CDR3 is CASSLGTSGRGPSTDTQYF. The CDR3 DNA follows: TGTGCCAGCAGTTTGGGTACTAGCGGGAGAGGTCCTAGCACAGATACGCAGTATTTT.

This clone was seen once. The chain combines TRBV16 with TRBJ1-2; no definite D call. This CDR3 is built from 11 residues. Germline lookup yields CDR1 KGHSY and CDR2 FQNENV. Trimming removed 1 base from V and 8 bases from J, with 5 bases in between. The CDR3 nucleotides are TGTGCCAGCAGCCAATTCCAAGGCTACACCTTC. Its translation is CASSQFQGYTF.

The chain links TRBV6-5 to TRBJ1-2, with TRBD1 matching over 10 bases. V was clipped by 2 bases and J by 7 bases; unmatched bases: 10. Per germline, CDR1 MNHEY and CDR2 SVGAGI. The CDR3 loop spans 16 amino acids. CDR3 nucleotide sequence: TGTGCCAGCAGTTACCCTGCCGGGACAGGGGTCGGTGGCTACACCTTC. This sequence encodes CASSYPAGTGVGGYTF.

V gene TRBV9 combines with J gene TRBJ1-6, with D perhaps matching TRBD1 (6 bases). V lost 4 bases, J lost 7 bases, and 15 bases lay in between. The germline CDR1 and CDR2 sequences are SGDLS and YYNGEE. CDR3 length equals 15 residues. CDR3 loop: CASSLQGKRNSPLHF. The CDR3 DNA sequence: TGTGCCAGCAGCCTTCAGGGGAAGCGGAATTCACCCCTCCACTTT.

The V call is TRBV2, the J call TRBJ1-6; no clear D gene. Germline lookup yields CDR1 SNHLY and CDR2 FYNNEI. The CDR3 is made up of 14 amino acids. V was shortened by 3 bases and J by 5 bases, with 8 bases between the two germline ends. CDR3 in DNA: TGTGCCAGCAGTGAGAGACTGAATAATTCACCCCTCCACTTT. This translates into CASSERLNNSPLHF.

In this sample, this clone turned up a few times. Here the CDR3 reads CASSLDRYGAGYTF. In DNA, the CDR3 is TGTGCCAGCAGCTTAGATCGATATGGTGCGGGCTACACCTTC. The chain recombines TRBV11-2 with TRBJ1-2; D is ambiguous. Looked up from germline, CDR1 is SGHAT and CDR2 is FQNNGV. This CDR3 region has 14 residues. Trimming removed 0 bases at V and 8 bases at J, with 13 bases between.

The J gene is TRBJ1-3, the V gene TRBV6-5; D not resolved. The V gene's germline CDR1 is MNHEY and CDR2 SVGAGI. The CDR3 sequence is 12 residues long. V lost 8 bases, J lost 0 bases, and 5 bases lay in between. CDR3 sequence (DNA): TGTGCCAGCGTCTCCTCTGGAAACACCATATATTTT. Translated: CASVSSGNTIYF.

This clone was detected a few times. V and J are TRBV13 and TRBJ2-1; 8 bases agree with TRBD2. CDR3 size: 15 residues. The V gene's germline CDR1 is PRHDT and CDR2 FYEKMQ (reference sequence). V lost 3 bases, J lost 5 bases, and 6 bases stayed unmatched. CDR3 in amino acids: CASSFGLLADNEQFF. CDR3 sequence (DNA): TGTGCCAGCAGCTTCGGCTTACTAGCGGACAATGAGCAGTTCTTC.

The rearrangement joins TRBV2 to TRBJ2-3, with TRBD2 identical over 8 bases. This CDR3 is 15 amino acids long. The junction had 7 bases not matched to a gene; V was cut back by 6 bases and J by 2 bases. Germline CDR1 SNHLY, CDR2 FYNNEI. CDR3 loop: CASRGRAGATDTQYF. CDR3 DNA: TGTGCCAGCAGGGGTCGAGCGGGGGCCACAGATACGCAGTATTTT.

The chain has TRBV7-2 and TRBJ1-1; D remains ambiguous. This CDR3 comprises 14 residues. V was clipped by 4 bases and J by 1 base, with 10 bases between them. CDR1 and CDR2 from the germline V gene are SGHTA and FQGNSA. In nucleotides, the CDR3 is TGTGCCAGCAGCTCACAGACGGGGAACACTGAAGCTTTCTTT. It translates to CASSSQTGNTEAFF.

The chain employs TRBV7-9 and TRBJ2-7; 9 nucleotides match TRBD1. J was trimmed by 4 bases and V by 5 bases; bases with no gene match: 6. CDR3 size: 14 residues. Germline V gene lookup returns CDR1 SEHNR and CDR2 FQNEAQ (reference sequence). The CDR3 DNA follows: TGTGCCAGCAGCCTAACGGGACAGGGATACGAGCAGTACTTC. As protein: CASSLTGQGYEQYF.

This clone was observed a single time. CDR3 region: CASSLEAGENTEAFF. CDR3 in DNA: TGTGCCAGCAGCTTAGAAGCAGGGGAAAACACTGAAGCTTTCTTT. The gene calls are TRBV7-2 and TRBJ1-1; tentative D call: TRBD1 (6 bases). Germline V gene sequence: CDR1 SGHTA, CDR2 FQGNSA. This CDR3 is 15 amino acids long. V gave up 1 base and J gave up 2 bases, with 11 bases separating them.

This clone has just a few counts. V and J are TRBV19 and TRBJ1-6; D call uncertain. Trimming took 5 bases from V and 6 from J, leaving 20 bases between them. CDR3 length: 17 amino acids. From germline, CDR1 is LNHDA and CDR2 SQIVND (reference sequence). CDR3 nucleotides: TGTGCCAGTAGTCCCTACGAGATGAGCGATTTTAATTCACCCCTCCACTTT. Translated: CASSPYEMSDFNSPLHF.

V gene TRBV13 combines with J gene TRBJ1-6; maybe TRBD1 (5 bases). The CDR3 is 15 amino acids. Trimming removed 6 bases from V and 7 bases from J, with 16 bases in between. Germline values: CDR1 PRHDT, CDR2 FYEKMQ (reference sequence). CDR3 coding DNA: TGTGCCAGCAGAGCTAGAGGTGGGGGAAATTCACCCCTCCACTTT. The encoded protein is CASRARGGGNSPLHF.

This chain links TRBV6-2 or TRBV6-3 with TRBJ1-5; weak D call: TRBD1 (5 bases). V lost 2 bases, J lost 6 bases, and 8 bases lay in between. The germline V gene encodes CDR1 MNHEY and CDR2 SVGEGT. There are 13 residues in the CDR3. The CDR3 sequence is CASSYPGFQPQHF. The CDR3 nucleotides read TGTGCCAGCAGTTACCCAGGGTTTCAGCCCCAGCATTTT.

The chain has TRBV15 and TRBJ1-6; no clear D. Between the trimmed V and J ends, which lost 1 base and 0 bases, there was a span of 4 bases. The CDR3 length is 15 residues. CDR1 LNHNV and CDR2 YYDKDF come from the germline V gene (reference sequence). In nucleotides, the CDR3 is TGTGCCACCAGCAGAGCCCCCTCCTATAATTCACCCCTCCACTTT. Its translation is CATSRAPSYNSPLHF.

The chain recombines TRBV4-1 with TRBJ1-4; D is ambiguous. CDR1 is MGHRA and CDR2 is YSYEKL in the germline V gene. CDR3 length equals 12 residues. Deletions cut 2 bases from V and 15 bases from J, with 13 bases between. CDR3 residues: CASSQPGSWVFF. DNA of the CDR3: TGCGCCAGCAGCCAACCGGGGTCCTGGGTGTTTTTT.

The chain recombines TRBV7-8 with TRBJ2-1; tentative D call: TRBD1 (6 bases). The CDR3 contains 14 residues. Germline values: CDR1 SGHVS, CDR2 FQNEAQ. V lost 8 bases and J 0 bases, leaving 11 bases between the germline ends. The CDR3 region is CASEGEGSYNEQFF. In nucleotides, the CDR3 is TGTGCCAGCGAGGGGGAAGGCTCCTACAATGAGCAGTTCTTC.

The rearrangement uses TRBV19 and TRBJ2-5; 14 bases match TRBD2. Germline loops: CDR1 LNHDA, CDR2 SQIVND (reference sequence). There are 14 residues in the CDR3. The CDR3: CGLAGGPPQETQYF. CDR3 bases: TGTGGACTAGCGGGAGGGCCTCCCCAAGAGACCCAGTACTTC.

This sequence joins TRBV5-1 and TRBJ1-2; D is unresolved. CDR3 size: 15 residues. V dropped 0 bases and J dropped 10 bases, with 19 bases sitting between them. From germline, CDR1 is SGHRS and CDR2 YFSETQ. The CDR3, as DNA: TGCGCCAGCAGCTTGGAGGGCGGTTTAAGCGGTGCCTACACCTTC. Translated: CASSLEGGLSGAYTF.

CDR3 amino acids: CASSRPGAGPVGTQYF. CDR3 DNA: TGTGCCAGCAGCCGGCCGGGGGCAGGGCCGGTGGGGACCCAGTACTTC. V is TRBV7-9 and J is TRBJ2-5; D is possibly TRBD1 or TRBD2 (6 bases each). This CDR3 region has 16 residues. Germline V CDR1 and CDR2: SEHNR, FQNEAQ (reference sequence). Trimming cost V 5 bases and J 7 bases, with 23 bases left between them. Full variable domain (outside the CDR3, taken from reference TRBV7-9 and TRBJ2-5): DTGVSQNPRHKITKRGQNVTFRCDPISEHNRLYWYRQTLGQGPEFLTYFQNEAQLEKSRLLSDRFSAERPKGSFSTLEIQRTEQGDSAMYLCASSRPGAGPVGTQYFGPGTRLLVL.